This record concerns one TCR beta chain sequence. The sample originates from a study of blood T cell repertoires in COVID-19. The CDR3 has 17 amino acids. Trimming cost V 1 base and J 1 base, with 14 bases left between them. Germline CDR1 and CDR2: LGHDT and YNNKEL (reference sequence). Authors' analysis steps: Reference gene primer amplification gave estimated nucleated cell counts. Profiled with immunoSEQ multiplex PCR; TCRdb holds only in-frame clones, not every one. V and J calls and clone size are those listed in that table; D and trimming were worked out from the DNA. The sample contains under 150,000 clones, roughly 79% of which appear only once.

The TCR sequence derives from a human donor with acute or convalescent COVID-19. The donor label of this sample is uncertain. This chain uses TRBV3-1 (or the pseudogene TRBV3-2) with TRBJ1-3; D possibly corresponds to TRBD1 (6 bases). Sequencing was done on a sample of peripheral blood. CDR3 nucleotide sequence: TGTGCCAGCAGCCAAGCCGCTACAGGGCTTTCTGGAAACACCATATATTTT. It encodes CASSQAATGLSGNTIYF.